The present TCR beta chain was sequenced within a study of neurological immune-mediated disorders. Regarding the study as a whole: In HTLV-1-associated myelopathy, TCR clonal expansion was greatest, whereas multiple sclerosis had the least, falling below healthy controls.

The team produced cDNA through 5'RACE using 10-nucleotide random UMIs. Each CDR3 protein gets one entry after TCRdb re-called the 5' RACE reads with MiXCR. The table shows fewer than 65,000 distinct CDR3 sequences, with less than 5% occurring only once. This clonotype was found many times. No antigen is known for it. The source material was PBMCs. This sequence originates from a man between 50 and 59 years old with multiple sclerosis.

DNA of the CDR3: TGCAGCGTTGAGGGGACAGGGACGGCCTACAATGAGCAGTTCTTC. Its protein is CSVEGTGTAYNEQFF. The V gene is TRBV29-1, the J gene TRBJ2-1; 9 nucleotides align to TRBD1. This CDR3 contains 15 residues. The J segment lost 2 bases and the V segment lost 3 bases, leaving 5 bases of the junction unmatched. CDR1 and CDR2 from the germline V gene are SQVTM and ANQGSEA.